The clone carrying this T cell receptor (beta chain) was detected a few times. Germline V lookup: CDR1 LNHDA, CDR2 SQIVND (reference sequence). V lost 4 bases and J lost 7; bases outside the gene matches: 7. The CDR3 length is 14 residues. Using its own MiXCR run on the 5' RACE reads, TCRdb lists one record per CDR3 protein. Of 310,000 or so distinct CDR3 sequences listed, around 8.8% are singletons. The sample comes from a study of identical twins. The same sample was also used in a study of yellow fever vaccine responses in identical twins.

The chain links TRBV19 to TRBJ2-1, with 7 bases aligning to TRBD2. Source material: memory (CD45RO+) T cells sorted from blood. The source of this sequence is a woman between 18 and 29 years old in good health. CDR3 DNA: TGTGCCAGTAGTACCCGGGCGGGAGTTAATGAGCAGTTCTTC. This translates into CASSTRAGVNEQFF.